This T cell receptor (beta chain) appears in the sequencing data of a study of blood T cells in healthy people across ages. The V gene's germline CDR1 is SGHAT and CDR2 FQNNGV. V lost 1 base to trimming and J lost 1 base, with 20 bases between them. CDR3 size: 20 residues. This clonotype was recorded a few times. Next came a second PCR, run for about 6 to 12 cycles, which used a sample-barcoded 5' primer along with a J-beta primer mix. In TCRdb, the 5' RACE reads were re-called with MiXCR into one record per CDR3 protein. The data show hundreds of thousands of distinct CDR3 sequences, around 25% seen once. This sample was shared with a second study, whose subject was T cells of mothers and their children.

The chain recombines TRBV11-2 with TRBJ1-6; possibly TRBD1 for D (6 bases). The clonotype comes from a boy between 10 and 17 years old in good health. Sequenced sample: blood. As DNA, the CDR3 is TGTGCCAGCAGCTTAGGCAGGCCACGAGAGGGGGGGTCCTATAATTCACCCCTCCACTTT. Its translation: CASSLGRPREGGSYNSPLHF. The entire variable domain, with the rest obtained from reference TRBV11-2 and TRBJ1-6, is as follows: EAGVAQSPRYKIIEKRQSVAFWCNPISGHATLYWYQQILGQGPKLLIQFQNNGVVDDSQLPKDRFSAERLKGVDSTLKIQPAKLEDSAVYLCASSLGRPREGGSYNSPLHFGNGTRLTVT.